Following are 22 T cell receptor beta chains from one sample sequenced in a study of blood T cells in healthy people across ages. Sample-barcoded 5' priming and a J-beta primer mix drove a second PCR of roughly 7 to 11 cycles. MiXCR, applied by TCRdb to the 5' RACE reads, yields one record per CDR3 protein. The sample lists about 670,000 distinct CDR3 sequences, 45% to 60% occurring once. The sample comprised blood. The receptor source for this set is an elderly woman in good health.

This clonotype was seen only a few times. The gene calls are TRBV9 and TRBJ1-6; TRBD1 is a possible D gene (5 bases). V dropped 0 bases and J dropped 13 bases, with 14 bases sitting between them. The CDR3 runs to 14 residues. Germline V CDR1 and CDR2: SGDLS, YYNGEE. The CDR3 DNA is TGTGCCAGCAGCGTAGAATCTGGGGCTTGCCCCCTCCACTTT. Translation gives CASSVESGACPLHF. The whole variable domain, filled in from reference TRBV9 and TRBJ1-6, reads DSGVTQTPKHLITATGQRVTLRCSPRSGDLSVYWYQQSLDQGLQFLIQYYNGEERAKGNILERFSAQQFPDLHSELNLSSLELGDSALYFCASSVESGACPLHFGNGTRLTVT.

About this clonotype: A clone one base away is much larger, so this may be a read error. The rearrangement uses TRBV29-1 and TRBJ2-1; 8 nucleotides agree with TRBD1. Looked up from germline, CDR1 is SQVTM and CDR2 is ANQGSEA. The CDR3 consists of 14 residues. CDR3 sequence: CGVGDRGPYNEQFF. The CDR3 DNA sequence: TGCGGCGTTGGTGACAGGGGACCCTACAATGAGCAGTTCTTC.

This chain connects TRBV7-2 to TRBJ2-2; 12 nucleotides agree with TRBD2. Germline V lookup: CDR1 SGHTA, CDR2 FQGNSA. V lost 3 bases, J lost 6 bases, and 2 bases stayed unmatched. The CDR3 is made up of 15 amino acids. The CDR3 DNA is TGTGCCAGCAGCTTCGGACTAGCGGGGCCCGGGGAGCTGTTTTTT. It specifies CASSFGLAGPGELFF.

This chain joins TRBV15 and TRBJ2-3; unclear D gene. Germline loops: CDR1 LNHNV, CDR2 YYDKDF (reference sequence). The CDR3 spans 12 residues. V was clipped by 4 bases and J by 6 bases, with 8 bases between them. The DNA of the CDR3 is TGTGCCACCAGCAACCCCTCCGATACGCAGTATTTT. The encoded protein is CATSNPSDTQYF.

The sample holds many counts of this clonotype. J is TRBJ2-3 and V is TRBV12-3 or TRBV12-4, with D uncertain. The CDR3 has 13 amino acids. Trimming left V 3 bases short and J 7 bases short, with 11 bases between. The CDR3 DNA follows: TGTGCCAGCAGTTTGGTCTCTGGGAATACGCAGTATTTT. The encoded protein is CASSLVSGNTQYF.

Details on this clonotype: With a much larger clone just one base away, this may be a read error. In nucleotides, the CDR3 is TGTGCCAGCTCGAAAGGAAGGGGCCCAGATACGCAGTATTTT. Translated, it gives CASSKGRGPDTQYF. The chain has TRBV18 and TRBJ2-3; TRBD1 is a possible D gene (5 bases). The CDR3 has 14 residues. Germline CDR1 is KGHSH and CDR2 is LQKENI. V was clipped by 6 bases and J by 4 bases, with 14 bases between them.

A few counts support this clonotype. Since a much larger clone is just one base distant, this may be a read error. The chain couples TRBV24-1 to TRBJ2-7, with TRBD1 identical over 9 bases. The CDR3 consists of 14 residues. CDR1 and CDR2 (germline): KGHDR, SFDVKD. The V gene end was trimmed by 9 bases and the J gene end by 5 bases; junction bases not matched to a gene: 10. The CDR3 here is CATRAGQGVNEQYF. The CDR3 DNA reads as TGTGCCACCCGTGCGGGACAGGGTGTGAACGAGCAGTACTTC.

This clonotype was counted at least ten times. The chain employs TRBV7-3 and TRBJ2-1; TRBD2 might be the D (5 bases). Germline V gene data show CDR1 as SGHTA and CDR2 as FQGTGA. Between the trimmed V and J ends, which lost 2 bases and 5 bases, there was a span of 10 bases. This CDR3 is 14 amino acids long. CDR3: CASSLGGSNNEQFF. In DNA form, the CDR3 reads TGTGCCAGCAGCTTAGGAGGCTCAAACAATGAGCAGTTCTTC.

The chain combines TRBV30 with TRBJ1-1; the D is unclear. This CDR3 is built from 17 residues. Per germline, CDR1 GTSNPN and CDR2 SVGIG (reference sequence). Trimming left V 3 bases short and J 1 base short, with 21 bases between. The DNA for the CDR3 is TGTGCCTGGAGGGCTCCCGGGTCCGTGGGAAAGAACACTGAAGCTTTCTTT. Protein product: CAWRAPGSVGKNTEAFF. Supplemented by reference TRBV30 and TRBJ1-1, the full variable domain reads SQTIHQWPATLVQPVGSPLSLECTVEGTSNPNLYWYRQAAGRGLQLLFYSVGIGQISSEVPQNLSASRPQDRQFILSSKKLLLSDSGFYLCAWRAPGSVGKNTEAFFGQGTRLTVV.

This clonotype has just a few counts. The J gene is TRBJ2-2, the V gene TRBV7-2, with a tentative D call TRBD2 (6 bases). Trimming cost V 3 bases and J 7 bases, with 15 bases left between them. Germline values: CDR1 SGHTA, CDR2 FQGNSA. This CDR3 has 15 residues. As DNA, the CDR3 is TGTGCCAGCAGCTTCGAAGGACTGGAGGGCGGGGAGCTGTTTTTT. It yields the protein CASSFEGLEGGELFF.

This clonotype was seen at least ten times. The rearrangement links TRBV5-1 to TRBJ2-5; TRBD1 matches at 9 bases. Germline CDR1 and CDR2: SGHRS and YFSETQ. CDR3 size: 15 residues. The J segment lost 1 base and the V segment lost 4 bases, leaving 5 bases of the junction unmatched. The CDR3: CASSLQGAIQETQYF. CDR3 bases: TGCGCCAGCAGCCTACAGGGGGCCATCCAAGAGACCCAGTACTTC.

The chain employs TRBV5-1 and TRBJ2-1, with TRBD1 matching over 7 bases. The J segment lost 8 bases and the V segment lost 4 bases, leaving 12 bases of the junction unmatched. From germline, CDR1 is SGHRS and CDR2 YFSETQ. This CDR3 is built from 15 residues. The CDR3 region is CASSLWDSEVYEQFF. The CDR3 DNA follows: TGCGCCAGCAGCCTGTGGGACAGTGAGGTTTATGAGCAGTTCTTC.

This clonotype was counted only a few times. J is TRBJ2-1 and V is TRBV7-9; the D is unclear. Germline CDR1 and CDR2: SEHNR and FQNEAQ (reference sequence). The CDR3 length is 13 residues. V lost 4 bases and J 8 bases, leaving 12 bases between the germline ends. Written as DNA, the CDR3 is TGTGCCAGCAGCTGCCGGGCACCTTATGAGCAGTTCTTC. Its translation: CASSCRAPYEQFF.

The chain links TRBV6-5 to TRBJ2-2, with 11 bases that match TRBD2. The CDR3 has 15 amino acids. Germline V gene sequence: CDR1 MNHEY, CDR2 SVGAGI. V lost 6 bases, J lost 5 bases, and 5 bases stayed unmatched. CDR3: CASSGTSGPTGELFF. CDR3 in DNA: TGTGCCAGCAGCGGGACTAGCGGCCCTACCGGGGAGCTGTTTTTT.

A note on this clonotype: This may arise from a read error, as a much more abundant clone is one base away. The CDR3, as DNA: TGTGCCAGCAGTTTATACGGCAGGAGCTCCTACAATGAGCAGTACTTC. Protein: CASSLYGRSSYNEQYF. This chain connects TRBV27 to TRBJ2-1; D is uncertain. The J call may be mistaken, given a closer DNA end match to TRBJ2-7. Germline CDR1 MNHEY, CDR2 SMNVEV (reference sequence). The CDR3 has 16 residues.

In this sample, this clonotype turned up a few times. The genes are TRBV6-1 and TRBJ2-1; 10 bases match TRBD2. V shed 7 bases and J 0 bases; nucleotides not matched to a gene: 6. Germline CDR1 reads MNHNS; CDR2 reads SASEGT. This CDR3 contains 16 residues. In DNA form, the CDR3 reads TGTGCCAGCACCGGACTAGCGGCAAGCTCCTACAATGAGCAGTTCTTC. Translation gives CASTGLAASSYNEQFF.

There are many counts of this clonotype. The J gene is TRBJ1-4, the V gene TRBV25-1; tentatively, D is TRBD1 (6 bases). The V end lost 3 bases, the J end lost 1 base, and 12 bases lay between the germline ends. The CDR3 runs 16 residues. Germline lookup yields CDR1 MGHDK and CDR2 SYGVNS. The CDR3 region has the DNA TGTGCCAGCAGTGATACCAGGGGAGGAACTAATGAAAAACTGTTTTTT. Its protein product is CASSDTRGGTNEKLFF. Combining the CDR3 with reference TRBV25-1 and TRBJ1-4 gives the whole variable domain EADIYQTPRYLVIGTGKKITLECSQTMGHDKMYWYQQDPGMELHLIHYSYGVNSTEKGDLSSESTVSRIRTEHFPLTLESARPSHTSQYLCASSDTRGGTNEKLFFGSGTQLSVL.

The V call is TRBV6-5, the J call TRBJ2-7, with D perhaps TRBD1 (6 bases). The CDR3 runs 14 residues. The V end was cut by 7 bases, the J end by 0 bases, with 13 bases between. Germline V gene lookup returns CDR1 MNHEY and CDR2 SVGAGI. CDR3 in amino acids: CASKRGQLSYEQYF. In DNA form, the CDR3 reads TGTGCCAGCAAACGCGGACAGCTCTCCTACGAGCAGTACTTC.

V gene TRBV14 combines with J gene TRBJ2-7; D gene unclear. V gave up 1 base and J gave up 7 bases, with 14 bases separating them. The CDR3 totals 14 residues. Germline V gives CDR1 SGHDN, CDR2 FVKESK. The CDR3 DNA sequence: TGTGCCAGCAGCCAAGGGACCCCGATTGGGGAGCAGTACTTC. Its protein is CASSQGTPIGEQYF. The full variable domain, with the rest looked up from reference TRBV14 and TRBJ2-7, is EAGVTQFPSHSVIEKGQTVTLRCDPISGHDNLYWYRRVMGKEIKFLLHFVKESKQDESGMPNNRFLAERTGGTYSTLKVQPAELEDSGVYFCASSQGTPIGEQYFGPGTRLTVT.

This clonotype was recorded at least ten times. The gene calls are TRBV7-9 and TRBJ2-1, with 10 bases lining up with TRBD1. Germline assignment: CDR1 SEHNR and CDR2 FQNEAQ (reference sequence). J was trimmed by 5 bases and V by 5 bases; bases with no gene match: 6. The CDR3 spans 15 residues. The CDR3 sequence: CASSSRDRGDNEQFF. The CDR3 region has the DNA TGTGCCAGCAGCAGCCGGGACAGGGGAGACAATGAGCAGTTCTTC.

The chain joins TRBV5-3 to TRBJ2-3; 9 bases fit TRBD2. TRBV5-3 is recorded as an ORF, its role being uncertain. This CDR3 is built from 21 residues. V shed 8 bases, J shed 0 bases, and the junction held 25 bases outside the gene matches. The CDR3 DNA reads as TGTGCCAGTAGCCAAACCCCCGGGACTAGCAGGACCGGCCGAAGCACAGATACGCAGTATTTT. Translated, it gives CASSQTPGTSRTGRSTDTQYF.

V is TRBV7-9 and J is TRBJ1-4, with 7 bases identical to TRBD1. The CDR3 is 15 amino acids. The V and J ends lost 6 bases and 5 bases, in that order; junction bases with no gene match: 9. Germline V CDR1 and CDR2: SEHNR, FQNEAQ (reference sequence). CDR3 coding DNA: TGTGCCAGCAGTCCTGGACAGGCCGTAAATGAAAAACTGTTTTTT. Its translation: CASSPGQAVNEKLFF.